This record covers a single T cell receptor (beta chain). Under the authors' procedure: Estimated nucleated cell counts came from reference gene primer amplification. Here immunoSEQ multiplex PCR was the method, and the copy in TCRdb shows in-frame clones only, minus some. V, J and clone size derive from that table, while D and trimming were established from the DNA sequence. This sample has more than 65,000 clones, with under 95% found just once. This record belongs to a study of blood T cell repertoires in COVID-19. As for the study in general: Some COVID-19 samples were acute and others convalescent; all came from the United States, Italy and Spain. The cDNA or gDNA used as material had been derived from T cells, B-cell-depleted T cells, or PBMCs.

Sequencing used peripheral blood. The origin of this receptor is a human donor in a cohort sampled during active COVID-19.

CDR3 amino acids: CASSTRKGRGWVGANVLTF. In DNA, the CDR3 is TGTGCCAGCAGTACGAGAAAGGGCCGGGGATGGGTGGGGGCCAACGTCCTGACTTTC. This chain connects TRBV9 to TRBJ2-6; a possible D gene is TRBD2 (5 bases). Trimming left V 5 bases short and J 4 bases short, with 25 bases between. The germline CDR1 and CDR2 sequences are SGDLS and YYNGEE. The CDR3 is 19 residues long.